Described below is a single TCR beta chain sequence and its context. This clonotype was seen more than once but under ten times. Its antigen is still unknown. There are no base qualities to consult, and no much larger clone falls within one base. V is pared back by 5 bases and J by 1 base, with 5 bases lying between the germline termini. Reading the germline V gene gives CDR1 SNHLY and CDR2 FYNNEI. Its CDR3 holds 12 amino acids, cysteine through phenylalanine. Just CDR3 DNA is preserved here, 36 bases in frame from base 1. Library method: UMI-ligation and nested PCR. T4 RNA ligase 1 was used to ligate a single-stranded oligonucleotide containing the Illumina SP2 sequence and a UMI to the 3' end of the cDNA. PCR1 was run for 4 cycles (98 degrees C for 15 s, 69 degrees C for 30 s, 72 degrees C for 40 s), and an equimolar mix of RC1.1 and RC1.2, covering TRBC1 and TRBC2, was used as the beta primer. Starting at PCR2, TCR alpha and beta chains were handled separately, and sample indices and Illumina adaptors were added. The UMI, placed after an 8-base spacer, consisted of 12 random nucleotides arranged as two hexamers with a spacer between them. The libraries were sequenced on an Illumina MiSeq using v2 2x251 paired-end chemistry, usually with fewer than 15 samples in each run. PhiX DNA at about 5-8% was added to each sequencing library to increase diversity. The authors processed their data as follows. Raw reads were converted to FASTQ with bcl2fastq and were demultiplexed by dual indices with Demultiplexor. V and J genes were assigned by Decombinator through tag matching, with a single base-pair mismatch permitted. Using UMIs, Collapsinator corrected both sequencing errors and the frequency errors that come from PCR heterogeneity. CDR3Translator turned Decombinator identifiers into nucleotide sequence, translated that sequence into amino acids, and pulled out the CDR3 based on C- and N-terminal motifs. Each distinct KT2 TCR was counted as a cluster of KT2 sequences sharing one unique molecular identifier. In-frame beta chains were kept once TCRdb had trimmed the public reads at Q25 with fastp and called clones with MiXCR. A single entry per CDR3 protein holds the most common genes and DNA from its merged rows. TCRdb's processing, not the authors' own work, is the source of the V and J calls. This sample holds approximately 46,000 distinct CDR3 sequences; approximately 10% were observed only once. Jointly, the top ten make up around 9.3% of the sample.

To test the sensitivity and accuracy of the pipeline, known numbers of KT2, a T cell clone whose TCR had already been sequenced, were spiked into unfractionated PBMC. A range of KT2-to-PBMC ratios was set up by mixing KT2 cells into a fixed number of PBMC. This record belongs to a study of quantifying T cell responses using KT2 cells (TCRdb year 2017). In terms of the full investigation: RNA was DNase-treated and reverse transcribed with TCR alpha and beta constant-region primers, mostly using SuperScript III. PCR2 was run as a SYBR Green qPCR and stopped at a predetermined fluorescence threshold to avoid over-amplification. The efficiency of the T4 ligation step under optimum conditions was estimated to be above 9.5%. General study outcomes and caveats: This TCR sequencing study did not compare the pipeline side by side with other TCR sequencing techniques. A linear scaling of KT2 alpha and beta sequence counts with input KT2 cell number was observed over several orders of magnitude. Detection of KT2 sequences showed saturation at very high KT2 spike-in numbers. KT2 sequences were detected down to the lowest spike-in tested, about one KT2 cell per 100,000 PBMC.

This chain joins TRBV2 to TRBJ1-1; confidence is insufficient to name the D gene. The origin of this receptor is a human donor. Source material: PBMCs spiked with cells of the T cell clone KT2. The encoded CDR3 is CASSRANTEAFF. The DNA sequence follows: TGTGCCAGCAGTCGAGCGAACACTGAAGCTTTCTTT.